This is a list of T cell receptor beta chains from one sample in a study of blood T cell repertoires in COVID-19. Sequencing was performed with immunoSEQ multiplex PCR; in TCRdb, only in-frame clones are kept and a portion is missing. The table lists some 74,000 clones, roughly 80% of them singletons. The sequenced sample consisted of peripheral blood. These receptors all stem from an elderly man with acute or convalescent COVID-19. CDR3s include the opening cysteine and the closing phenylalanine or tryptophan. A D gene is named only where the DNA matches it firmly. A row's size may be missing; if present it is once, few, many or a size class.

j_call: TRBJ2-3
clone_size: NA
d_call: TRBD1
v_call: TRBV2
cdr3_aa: CASSGQGVTDTQYF
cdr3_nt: TGTGCCAGCAGTGGGCAGGGGGTCACAGATACGCAGTATTTT

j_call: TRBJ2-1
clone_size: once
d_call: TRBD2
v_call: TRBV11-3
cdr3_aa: CASSSGLGLYNEQFF
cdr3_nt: TGTGCCAGCAGCTCGGGACTAGGTCTCTACAATGAGCAGTTCTTC

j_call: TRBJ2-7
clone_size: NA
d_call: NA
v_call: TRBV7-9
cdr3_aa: CASSLDSIYEQYF
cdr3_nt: TGTGCCAGCAGCTTGGACAGTATCTACGAGCAGTACTTC

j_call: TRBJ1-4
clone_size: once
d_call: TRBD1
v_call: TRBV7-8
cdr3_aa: CASSFETGNEKLFF
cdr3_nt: TGTGCCAGCAGCTTCGAGACAGGGAATGAAAAACTGTTTTTT

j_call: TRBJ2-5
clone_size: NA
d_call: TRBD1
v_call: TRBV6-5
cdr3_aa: CTHGDRQETQYF
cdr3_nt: TGTACTCACGGGGACAGACAAGAGACCCAGTACTTC

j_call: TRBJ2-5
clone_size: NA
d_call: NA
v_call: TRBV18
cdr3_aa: CASIDLGQAETQYF
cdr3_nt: TGTGCCAGCATAGACCTGGGGCAGGCCGAGACCCAGTACTTC

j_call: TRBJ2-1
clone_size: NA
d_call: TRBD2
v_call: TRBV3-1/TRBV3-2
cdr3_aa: CASSSAGVEQFF
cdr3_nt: TGTGCCAGCAGCTCAGCGGGGGTTGAGCAGTTCTTC

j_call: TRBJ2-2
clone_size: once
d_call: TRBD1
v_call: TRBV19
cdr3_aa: CASRSQGSANTGELFF
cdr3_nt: TGTGCCAGTAGATCACAGGGGTCGGCGAACACCGGGGAGCTGTTTTTT

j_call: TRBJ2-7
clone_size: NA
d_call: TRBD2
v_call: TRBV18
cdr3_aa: CASSPTSASYEQYF
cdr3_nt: TGTGCCAGCTCGCCTACTAGCGCGTCCTACGAGCAGTACTTC

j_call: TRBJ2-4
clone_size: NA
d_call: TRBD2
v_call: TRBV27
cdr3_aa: CASSLVAGGTTTQYF
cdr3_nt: TGTGCCAGCAGTTTAGTGGCGGGGGGGACTACTACTCAGTACTTC

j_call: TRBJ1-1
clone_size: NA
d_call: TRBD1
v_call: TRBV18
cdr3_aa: CASSPSRDRGPNTEAFF
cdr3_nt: TGTGCCAGCTCACCGAGTCGAGACAGGGGGCCGAACACTGAAGCTTTCTTT

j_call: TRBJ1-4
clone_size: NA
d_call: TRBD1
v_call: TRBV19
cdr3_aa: CASRPKTGGLRAEKLFF
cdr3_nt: TGTGCCAGTAGGCCGAAGACAGGGGGTCTTAGAGCCGAAAAACTGTTTTTT

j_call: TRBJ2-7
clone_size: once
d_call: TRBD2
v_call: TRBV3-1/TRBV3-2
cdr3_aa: CASSRLADYEQYF
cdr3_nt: TGTGCCAGCAGCCGACTAGCTGACTACGAGCAGTACTTC

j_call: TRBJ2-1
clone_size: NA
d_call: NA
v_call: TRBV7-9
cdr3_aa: CASSLGRSLYNEQFF
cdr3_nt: TGTGCCAGCAGCTTAGGGCGGAGTCTCTACAATGAGCAGTTCTTC

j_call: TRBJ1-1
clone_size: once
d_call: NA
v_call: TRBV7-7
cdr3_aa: CASRVDTTDTEAFF
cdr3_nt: TGTGCCAGCAGGGTTGACACCACGGACACTGAAGCTTTCTTT

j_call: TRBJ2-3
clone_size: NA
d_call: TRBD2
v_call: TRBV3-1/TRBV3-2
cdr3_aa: CASSKTGTSGSWDTQYF
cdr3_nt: TGTGCCAGCAGTAAAACCGGGACTAGCGGGAGTTGGGATACGCAGTATTTT

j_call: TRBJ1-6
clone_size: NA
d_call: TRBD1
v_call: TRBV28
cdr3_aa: CASRTGQRSNSPLHF
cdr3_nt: TGTGCCAGCAGAACGGGACAGAGGTCGAATTCACCCCTCCACTTT

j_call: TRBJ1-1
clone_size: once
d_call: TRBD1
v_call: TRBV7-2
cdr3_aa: CASSPQQGLTEAFF
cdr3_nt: TGTGCCAGCAGCCCCCAACAGGGGCTCACTGAAGCTTTCTTT

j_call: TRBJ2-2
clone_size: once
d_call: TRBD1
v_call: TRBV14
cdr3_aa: CASSLGQGKTGELFF
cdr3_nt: TGTGCCAGCAGCTTAGGACAGGGGAAGACCGGGGAGCTGTTTTTT

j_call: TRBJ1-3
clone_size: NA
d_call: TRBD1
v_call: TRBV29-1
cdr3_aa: CSATGQYGNTIYF
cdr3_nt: TGCAGCGCCACGGGACAGTACGGAAACACCATATATTTT

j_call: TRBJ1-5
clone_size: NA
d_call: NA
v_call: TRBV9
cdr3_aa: CASSYTPTEPQHF
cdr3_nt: TGTGCCAGCAGCTACACGCCTACAGAGCCCCAGCATTTT

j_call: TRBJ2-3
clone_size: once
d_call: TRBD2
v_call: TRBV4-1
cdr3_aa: CASSRGTTNTDTQYF
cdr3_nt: TGCGCCAGCAGCCGAGGGACTACGAACACAGATACGCAGTATTTT

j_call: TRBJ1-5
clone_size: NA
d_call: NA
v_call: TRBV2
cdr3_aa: CASSEGGGRPQHF
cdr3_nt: TGTGCCAGCAGTGAGGGAGGTGGACGGCCCCAGCATTTT

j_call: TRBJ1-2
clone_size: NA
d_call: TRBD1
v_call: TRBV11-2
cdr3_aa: CASSLPQTGEGYTF
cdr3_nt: TGTGCCAGCAGCTTACCCCAGACAGGGGAGGGCTACACCTTC

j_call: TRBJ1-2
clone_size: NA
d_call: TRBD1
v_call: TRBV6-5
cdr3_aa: CASSLKTGHGYTF
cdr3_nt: TGTGCCAGCAGTCTCAAGACAGGGCATGGCTACACCTTC

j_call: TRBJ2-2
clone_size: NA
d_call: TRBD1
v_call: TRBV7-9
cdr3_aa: CASSSETGASGELFF
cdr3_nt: TGTGCCAGCAGCTCGGAGACAGGGGCGTCCGGGGAGCTGTTTTTT

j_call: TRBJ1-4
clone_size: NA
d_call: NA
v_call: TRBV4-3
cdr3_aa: CASSPTGVSGGKLFF
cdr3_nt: TGCGCCAGCAGTCCCACCGGGGTATCAGGTGGAAAACTGTTTTTT

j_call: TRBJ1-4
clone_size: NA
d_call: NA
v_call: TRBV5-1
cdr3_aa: CASSLAVNTGLEKLFF
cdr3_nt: TGCGCCAGCAGCTTGGCCGTAAATACAGGGCTTGAAAAACTGTTTTTT

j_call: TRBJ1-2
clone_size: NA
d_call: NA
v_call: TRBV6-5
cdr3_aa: CASRFDSSGYTF
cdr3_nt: TGTGCCAGCAGATTCGACTCTTCTGGCTACACCTTC

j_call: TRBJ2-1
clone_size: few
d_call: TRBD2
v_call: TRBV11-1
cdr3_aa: CASTPGASGRWNEQFF
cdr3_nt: TGTGCCAGCACCCCGGGGGCTAGCGGGAGATGGAATGAGCAGTTCTTC

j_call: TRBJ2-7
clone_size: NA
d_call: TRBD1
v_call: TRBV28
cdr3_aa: CASSFAGGKSYEQYF
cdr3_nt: TGTGCCAGCAGTTTTGCAGGGGGAAAATCTTACGAGCAGTACTTC

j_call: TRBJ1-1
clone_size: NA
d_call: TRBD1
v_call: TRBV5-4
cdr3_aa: CASSLASAGGHEAFF
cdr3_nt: TGTGCCAGCAGCTTGGCCTCAGCAGGGGGACATGAAGCTTTCTTT